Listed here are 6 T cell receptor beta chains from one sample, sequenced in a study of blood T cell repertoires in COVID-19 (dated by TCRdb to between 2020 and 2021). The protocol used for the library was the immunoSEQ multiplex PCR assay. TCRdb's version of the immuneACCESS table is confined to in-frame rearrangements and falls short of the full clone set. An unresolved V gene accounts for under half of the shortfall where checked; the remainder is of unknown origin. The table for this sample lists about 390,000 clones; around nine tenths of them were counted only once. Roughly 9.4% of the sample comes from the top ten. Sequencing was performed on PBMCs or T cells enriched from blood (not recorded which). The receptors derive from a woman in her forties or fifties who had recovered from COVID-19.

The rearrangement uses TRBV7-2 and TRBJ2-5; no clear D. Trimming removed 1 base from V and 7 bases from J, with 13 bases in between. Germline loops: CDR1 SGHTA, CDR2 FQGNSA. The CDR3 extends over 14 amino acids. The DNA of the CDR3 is TGTGCCAGCAGCTTAGTGCCACTAACCCCGACCCAGTACTTC. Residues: CASSLVPLTPTQYF.

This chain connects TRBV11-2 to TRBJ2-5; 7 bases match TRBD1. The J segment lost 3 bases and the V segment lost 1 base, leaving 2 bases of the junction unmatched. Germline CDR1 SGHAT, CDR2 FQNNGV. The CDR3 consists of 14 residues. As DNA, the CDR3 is TGTGCCAGCAGCTTAGGGGACAGCAAAGAGACCCAGTACTTC. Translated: CASSLGDSKETQYF.

Here the CDR3 reads CATTWVRGGRVRNTEAFF. Here the CDR3 DNA reads TGTGCCACCACGTGGGTCCGTGGGGGCAGGGTGAGGAACACTGAAGCTTTCTTT. The chain uses TRBV24-1 and TRBJ1-1, with D perhaps TRBD1 (6 bases). CDR3 length: 18 residues. V was shortened by 8 bases and J by 1 base, with 25 bases between the two germline ends. Germline values: CDR1 KGHDR, CDR2 SFDVKD.

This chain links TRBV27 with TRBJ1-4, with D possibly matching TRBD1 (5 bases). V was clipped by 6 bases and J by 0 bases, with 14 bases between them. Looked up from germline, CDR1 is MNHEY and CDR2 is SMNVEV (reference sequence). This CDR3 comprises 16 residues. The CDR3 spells CASRRYQGATNEKLFF. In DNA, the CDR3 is TGTGCCAGCAGGCGTTATCAGGGCGCAACTAATGAAAAACTGTTTTTT.

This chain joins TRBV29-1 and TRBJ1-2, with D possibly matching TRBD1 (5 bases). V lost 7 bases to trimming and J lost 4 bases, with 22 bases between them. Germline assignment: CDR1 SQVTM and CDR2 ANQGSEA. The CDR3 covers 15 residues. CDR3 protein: CSGGVESRSGYGYTF. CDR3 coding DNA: TGCAGCGGGGGCGTCGAGTCTCGGTCGGGCTATGGCTACACCTTC.

The CDR3 here is CASSYFNDRNYGYTF. In nucleotides, the CDR3 is TGTGCCAGCAGTTACTTCAACGACAGGAACTATGGCTACACCTTC. V is TRBV6-5 and J is TRBJ1-2; a weak D match, TRBD1 (6 bases). The V gene's germline CDR1 is MNHEY and CDR2 SVGAGI. This CDR3 is built from 15 residues. V lost 1 base and J lost 2, with 11 bases in between.